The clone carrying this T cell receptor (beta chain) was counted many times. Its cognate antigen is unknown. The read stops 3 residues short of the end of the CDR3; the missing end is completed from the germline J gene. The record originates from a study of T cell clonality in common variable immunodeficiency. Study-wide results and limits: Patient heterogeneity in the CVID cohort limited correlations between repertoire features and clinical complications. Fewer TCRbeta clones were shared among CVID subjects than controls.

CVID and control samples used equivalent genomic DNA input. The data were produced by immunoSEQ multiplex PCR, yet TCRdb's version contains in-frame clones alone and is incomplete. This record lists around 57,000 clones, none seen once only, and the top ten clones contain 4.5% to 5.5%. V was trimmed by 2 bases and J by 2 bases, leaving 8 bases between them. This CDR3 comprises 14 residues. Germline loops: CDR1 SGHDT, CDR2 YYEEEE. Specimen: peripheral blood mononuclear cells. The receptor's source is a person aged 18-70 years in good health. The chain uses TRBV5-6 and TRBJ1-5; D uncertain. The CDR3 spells CASSLGLGNQPQHF. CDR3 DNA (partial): TGTGCCAGCAGCTTAGGGCTCGGCAATCAGCCC. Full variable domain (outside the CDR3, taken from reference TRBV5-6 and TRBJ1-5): DAGVTQSPTHLIKTRGQQVTLRCSPKSGHDTVSWYQQALGQGPQFIFQYYEEEERQRGNFPDRFSGHQFPNYSSELNVNALLLGDSALYLCASSLGLGNQPQHFGDGTRLSIL.